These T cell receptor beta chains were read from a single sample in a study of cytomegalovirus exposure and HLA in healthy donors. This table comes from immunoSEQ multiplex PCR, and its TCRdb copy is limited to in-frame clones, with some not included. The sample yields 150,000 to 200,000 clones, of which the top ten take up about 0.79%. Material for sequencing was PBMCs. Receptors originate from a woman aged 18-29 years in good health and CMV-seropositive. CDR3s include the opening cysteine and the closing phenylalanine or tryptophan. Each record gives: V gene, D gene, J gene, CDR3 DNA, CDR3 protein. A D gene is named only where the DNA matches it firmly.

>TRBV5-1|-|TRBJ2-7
TGCGCCAGCAGTTACGACAAACTCTACGAGCAGTACTTC
CASSYDKLYEQYF
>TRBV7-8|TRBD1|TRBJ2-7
TGTGCCAGCAGCCCCGACAGGGGGTACGAGCAGTACTTC
CASSPDRGYEQYF
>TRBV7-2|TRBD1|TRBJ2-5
TGTGCCAGCAGCCCAGGACAGGGGAGGCAAGAGACCCAGTACTTC
CASSPGQGRQETQYF
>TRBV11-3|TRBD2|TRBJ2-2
TGTGCCAGCAGCCCAGTAGCGGGATCGAACACCGGGGAGCTGTTTTTT
CASSPVAGSNTGELFF
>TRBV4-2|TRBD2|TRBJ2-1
TGTGCCAGCAGCCAAGATCTAGAGCGGGGTGAGCAGTTCTTC
CASSQDLERGEQFF
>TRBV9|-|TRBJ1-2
TGTGCCAGCAGCGTAGGGGATAGGGGCTATGGCTACACCTTC
CASSVGDRGYGYTF
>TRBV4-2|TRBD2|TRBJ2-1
TGTGCCAGCAGCGCGAAGACGACTAGCGGGGGGGTCAATGAGCAGTTCTTC
CASSAKTTSGGVNEQFF
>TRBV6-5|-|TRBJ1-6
TGTGCCAGCAGCCTTTTAGCGGATTCACCCCTCCACTTT
CASSLLADSPLHF
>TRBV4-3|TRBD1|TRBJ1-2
TGCGCCAGCAGCCAAGAAACAGGGGCCTATGGCTACACCTTC
CASSQETGAYGYTF
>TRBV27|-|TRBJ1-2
TGTGCCTCCGACCGGGTAAACTATGGCTACACCTTC
CASDRVNYGYTF
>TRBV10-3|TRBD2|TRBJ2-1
TGTGCCATCAGTGACTTGACAGGGAGACTAGCGGGAGATGCTTACAATGAGCAGTTCTTC
CAISDLTGRLAGDAYNEQFF
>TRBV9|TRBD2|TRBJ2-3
TGTGCCAGCAGCGCTGGACTAGCGGTAAGCACAGATACGCAGTATTTT
CASSAGLAVSTDTQYF
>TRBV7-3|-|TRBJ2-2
TGTGCCAGCAGCAACTCTCGGGGAGGGGGGGCAAACACCGGGGAGCTGTTTTTT
CASSNSRGGGANTGELFF
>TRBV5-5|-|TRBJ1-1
TGTGCCGGCGGAGGTCTGAATACTGAAGCTTTCTTT
CAGGGLNTEAFF
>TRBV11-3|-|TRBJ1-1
TGTGCCAGCAGCTTAGGCGGGGTGAACACTGAAGCTTTCTTT
CASSLGGVNTEAFF
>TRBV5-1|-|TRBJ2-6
TGCGCCAGCAGCTTGTCATCCCCTGGGGCCAACGTCCTGACTTTC
CASSLSSPGANVLTF
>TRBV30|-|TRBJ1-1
TGTGCCTGGAAGCGGGATCTTGGGAACACTGAAGCTTTCTTT
CAWKRDLGNTEAFF
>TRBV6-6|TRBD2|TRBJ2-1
TGTGCCAGCAGTCTTACTAGCGGGGGGGCCCATGAGCAGTTCTTC
CASSLTSGGAHEQFF
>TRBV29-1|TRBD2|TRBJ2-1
TGCAGCCAAGGCGCGGGACTAGCGGGACTTGAGCAGTTCTTC
CSQGAGLAGLEQFF
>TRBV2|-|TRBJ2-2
TGTGCCAGCAGTGGGGACAGGGAGCTGTTTTTT
CASSGDRELFF
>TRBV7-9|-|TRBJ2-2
TGTGCCAGCAGCTTACCGGTAGCCGGGGAGCTGTTTTTT
CASSLPVAGELFF
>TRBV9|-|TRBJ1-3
TGTGCCAGCAGCGTAGCGGACAGCCACTCTGGAAACACCATATATTTT
CASSVADSHSGNTIYF
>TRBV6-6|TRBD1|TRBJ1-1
TGTGCCAGCGGGGGACAGGTTAACACTGAAGCTTTCTTT
CASGGQVNTEAFF
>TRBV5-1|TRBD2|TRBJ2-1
TGCGCCAGCAGCTTCAGCGGGAGCGGGAACAATGAGCAGTTCTTC
CASSFSGSGNNEQFF
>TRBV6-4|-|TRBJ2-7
TGTGCCAGCAGTGTTAGTGACGAGCAGTACTTC
CASSVSDEQYF
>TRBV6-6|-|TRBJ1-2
TGTGCCAGCAGTTACTCGAGTGGCTACACCTTC
CASSYSSGYTF
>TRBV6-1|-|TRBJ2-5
TGTGCCAGCAGCATAAACGTAGCGGTCCAAGAGACCCAGTACTTC
CASSINVAVQETQYF
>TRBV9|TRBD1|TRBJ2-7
TGTGCCAGCAGGGGGGACAGCTACGAGCAGTACTTC
CASRGDSYEQYF
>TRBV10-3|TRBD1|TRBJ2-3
TGTGCCATCAGACCCACACAGGGGTGGACGGCAGATACGCAGTATTTT
CAIRPTQGWTADTQYF
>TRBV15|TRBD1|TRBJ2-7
TGTGCCACCAGACACGAGAGATGGACAGGGAGTTTTATCTACGAGCAGTACTTC
CATRHERWTGSFIYEQYF
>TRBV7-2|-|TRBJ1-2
TGTGCCAGCAGCAGAACGCCGGGTAACTATGGCTACACCTTC
CASSRTPGNYGYTF
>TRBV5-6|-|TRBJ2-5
TGTGCCAGCACCGGGATCGAAGAGACCCAGTACTTC
CASTGIEETQYF
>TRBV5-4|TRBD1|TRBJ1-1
TGTGCCAGCAGCGCGGGACAGGAAATAACTGAAGCTTTCTTT
CASSAGQEITEAFF
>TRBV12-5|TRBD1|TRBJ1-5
TGTGCTAGTGGTTTGGTACCGTTGGACAGGGTAAATGGAGGCAATCAGCCCCAGCATTTT
CASGLVPLDRVNGGNQPQHF
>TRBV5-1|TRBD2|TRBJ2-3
TGCGCCAGCAGCTTATACAGGACTAGCGGGGGGCTGGATACGCAGTATTTT
CASSLYRTSGGLDTQYF
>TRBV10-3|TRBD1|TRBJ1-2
TGTGCCATTGGGGACAGCGTTAACTATGGCTACACCTTC
CAIGDSVNYGYTF
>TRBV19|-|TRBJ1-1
TGTGCCAGTAGTATAGTCTTGCCCGCGGCTGAAGCTTTCTTT
CASSIVLPAAEAFF